The 24 T cell receptor beta chains below come from one sample, sequenced in a study of brain metastases from non-small cell lung cancer. Some clones are missing from TCRdb's copy, which holds only in-frame ones; the method was immunoSEQ multiplex PCR. The table lists over a thousand clones, about 87% of them singletons. The sample consisted of tumor-adjacent normal tissue. The receptors derive from a donor older than 35 with non-small cell lung cancer.

This rearrangement joins TRBV9 to TRBJ2-1; D may match TRBD1 or TRBD2 (5 bases each). The CDR3 spans 15 residues. From germline, CDR1 is SGDLS and CDR2 YYNGEE. Trimming left V 4 bases short and J 7 bases short, with 18 bases between. Here the CDR3 DNA reads TGTGCCAGCAGCATCGGGACCGTGGGGTTGAATGAGCAGTTCTTC. This encodes CASSIGTVGLNEQFF.

This chain connects TRBV5-1 to TRBJ2-1; 12 nucleotides agree with TRBD2. Germline V gene lookup returns CDR1 SGHRS and CDR2 YFSETQ. CDR3 length: 15 amino acids. V was clipped by 3 bases and J by 13 bases; unmatched bases: 11. The CDR3 DNA sequence: TGCGCCAGCAGCTCTTCTAGCGGGGGGGCCTTGGAACAGTTCTTC. Translation gives CASSSSSGGALEQFF.

The V call is TRBV10-3, the J call TRBJ1-2, with TRBD1 as a possible D gene (6 bases). The CDR3 is made up of 14 amino acids. Trimming pared 10 bases from V and 3 bases from J, leaving 18 bases between. In germline, CDR1 is ENHRY, CDR2 SYGVKD. As DNA, the CDR3 is TGTGCCACCCAGCGCGGGGGCGCAGACTATGGCTACACCTTC. Its protein is CATQRGGADYGYTF.

The chain carries TRBV15 and TRBJ2-1; 10 nucleotides match TRBD1. J was trimmed by 6 bases and V by 5 bases; bases with no gene match: 7. The CDR3 loop spans 15 amino acids. CDR1 LNHNV and CDR2 YYDKDF come from the germline V gene (reference sequence). The DNA for the CDR3 is TGTGCCACCAGCCAAGGACAGGGGGAATCCAATGAGCAGTTCTTC. As protein: CATSQGQGESNEQFF.

This chain joins TRBV6-2 or TRBV6-3 and TRBJ1-3; no clear D. CDR1 and CDR2 (germline): MNHEY, SVGEGT. The V and J ends lost 8 bases and 4 bases respectively, with 12 bases between them. The CDR3 has 13 residues. The CDR3 DNA follows: TGTGCCAGCTGTTGGGTAGCGGGAAACACCATATATTTT. Protein product: CASCWVAGNTIYF.

As DNA, the CDR3 is TGTGCCAGCAGTCGCGAAGGGACAGATACGCAGTATTTT. This codes for CASSREGTDTQYF. The chain employs TRBV2 and TRBJ2-3; no firm D call. CDR3 length: 13 amino acids. V was clipped by 5 bases and J by 3 bases, with 9 bases between them. Germline CDR1 is SNHLY and CDR2 is FYNNEI.

The rearrangement links TRBV5-1 to TRBJ2-1, with 9 positions matching TRBD2. This CDR3 spans 17 amino acids. CDR1 SGHRS and CDR2 YFSETQ come from the germline V gene. V lost 0 bases to trimming and J lost 0 bases; unmatched junction nucleotides: 4. The CDR3 spells CASSLEGSGSSYNEQFF. CDR3 in DNA: TGCGCCAGCAGCTTGGAGGGTAGCGGGAGCTCCTACAATGAGCAGTTCTTC. Using reference TRBV5-1 and TRBJ2-1 for the parts outside the CDR3, the full variable domain is KAGVTQTPRYLIKTRGQQVTLSCSPISGHRSVSWYQQTPGQGLQFLFEYFSETQRNKGNFPGRFSGRQFSNSRSEMNVSTLELGDSALYLCASSLEGSGSSYNEQFFGPGTRLTVL.

The rearrangement uses TRBV6-5 and TRBJ2-7, with D unclear. The CDR3 covers 14 residues. Looked up from germline, CDR1 is MNHEY and CDR2 is SVGAGI. Trimming pared 6 bases from V and 7 bases from J, leaving 19 bases between. CDR3 DNA: TGTGCCAGCAGCTCGGGCCCTGGTTCGCGGGAGCAGTACTTC. Translated: CASSSGPGSREQYF.

The V call is TRBV5-4, the J call TRBJ1-5; TRBD1 matches at 7 bases. Germline V gives CDR1 SGHNT, CDR2 YYREEE (reference sequence). J was trimmed by 7 bases and V by 4 bases; bases with no gene match: 11. The CDR3 runs 15 residues. This CDR3 reads CASSAGTEQGQPQHF. The DNA of the CDR3 is TGTGCCAGCAGCGCTGGGACAGAGCAGGGGCAGCCCCAGCATTTT.

The chain links TRBV5-4 to TRBJ2-1; D is possibly TRBD1 (6 bases). Trimming pared 5 bases from V and 6 bases from J, leaving 21 bases between. This CDR3 is 16 amino acids long. Looked up from germline, CDR1 is SGHNT and CDR2 is YYREEE (reference sequence). The CDR3 protein is CASSKDRPRTVNEQFF. The CDR3 nucleotides read TGTGCCAGCAGTAAGGACAGACCCCGTACAGTCAATGAGCAGTTCTTC. The full variable domain, completed using reference TRBV5-4 and TRBJ2-1, is ETGVTQSPTHLIKTRGQQVTLRCSSQSGHNTVSWYQQALGQGPQFIFQYYREEENGRGNFPPRFSGLQFPNYSSELNVNALELDDSALYLCASSKDRPRTVNEQFFGPGTRLTVL.

This clone has more than one count but fewer than ten. V usage is TRBV5-5 and J usage is TRBJ1-2; unclear D gene. V was clipped by 4 bases and J by 8 bases, with 18 bases between them. The V gene's germline CDR1 is SGHKS and CDR2 YYEKEE (reference sequence). The CDR3 has 14 amino acids. The CDR3, as DNA: TGTGCCAGCAGCCCCTGGGCGGACGAAGGGGGCTACACCTTC. Protein: CASSPWADEGGYTF. Looking up the rest from reference TRBV5-5 and TRBJ1-2 gives the full variable domain: DAGVTQSPTHLIKTRGQQVTLRCSPISGHKSVSWYQQVLGQGPQFIFQYYEKEERGRGNFPDRFSARQFPNYSSELNVNALLLGDSALYLCASSPWADEGGYTFGSGTRLTVV.

CDR3 in DNA: TGTGCCAGCAGCCCCCAAACAGGGGCCCTTAATTCACCCCTCCACTTT. As protein: CASSPQTGALNSPLHF. The V call is TRBV6-6, the J call TRBJ1-6; 7 bases map to TRBD1. Germline loops: CDR1 MNHNY, CDR2 SVGAGI (reference sequence). CDR3 length: 16 residues. The trim removed 6 bases at V and 6 bases at J, leaving 11 bases unmatched.

The chain uses TRBV6-5 and TRBJ1-2, with 8 bases matching TRBD1. The V and J ends lost 9 bases and 0 bases, in that order; junction bases with no gene match: 6. The CDR3 sequence is 14 residues long. CDR1 is MNHEY, CDR2 SVGAGI, per germline. CDR3 in amino acids: CASRTGRSNYGYTF. The CDR3 nucleotides read TGTGCCAGTAGGACAGGGCGTTCTAACTATGGCTACACCTTC.

The chain recombines TRBV9 with TRBJ2-7, with unresolved D. CDR1 is SGDLS and CDR2 is YYNGEE in the germline V gene. Trimming removed 0 bases at V and 4 bases at J, with 8 bases between. CDR3 length: 13 amino acids. The CDR3 is CASSVAPGYEQYF. The DNA for the CDR3 is TGTGCCAGCAGCGTAGCCCCCGGTTACGAGCAGTACTTC. The full variable domain, in which reference TRBV9 and TRBJ2-7 provide the parts outside the CDR3, is DSGVTQTPKHLITATGQRVTLRCSPRSGDLSVYWYQQSLDQGLQFLIQYYNGEERAKGNILERFSAQQFPDLHSELNLSSLELGDSALYFCASSVAPGYEQYFGPGTRLTVT.

The chain carries TRBV15 and TRBJ1-2, with a tentative D call TRBD1 (5 bases). This CDR3 comprises 16 residues. From germline, CDR1 is LNHNV and CDR2 YYDKDF (reference sequence). V was shortened by 0 bases and J by 6 bases, with 17 bases between the two germline ends. The CDR3 reads CATSRDRERTTDGYTF. The CDR3 region has the DNA TGTGCCACCAGCAGAGATCGGGAACGGACAACGGATGGCTACACCTTC.

This clone was recorded a few times. As DNA, the CDR3 is TGTGCCAGCAGCTTAGCGGGGGACTACGAGCAGTACTTC. It codes for CASSLAGDYEQYF. V usage is TRBV7-9 and J usage is TRBJ2-7, with D possibly called TRBD1 or TRBD2 (5 bases each). The CDR3 extends over 13 amino acids. The germline CDR1 and CDR2 sequences are SEHNR and FQNEAQ (reference sequence). V was pared by 0 bases and J by 3 bases, with 6 bases between.

The rearrangement joins TRBV6-1 to TRBJ1-2; D unclear. V was clipped by 1 base and J by 4 bases, with 4 bases between them. Germline V lookup: CDR1 MNHNS, CDR2 SASEGT. The CDR3 is 12 amino acids. The CDR3 nucleotides are TGTGCCAGCAGTGAAGGGGCCTATGGCTACACCTTC. Protein product: CASSEGAYGYTF.

The chain carries TRBV6-1 and TRBJ2-1, with D hard to call. Germline CDR1 reads MNHNS; CDR2 reads SASEGT. The CDR3 sequence is 15 residues long. V lost 0 bases, J lost 3 bases, and 9 bases lay in between. The CDR3, as DNA: TGTGCCAGCAGTGAAGCTCTCGGTTTCTACAATGAGCAGTTCTTC. Its translation is CASSEALGFYNEQFF.

The chain joins TRBV10-1 to TRBJ1-1; 7 bases are a match to TRBD1. J lost 2 bases, V lost 2 bases, and 8 bases had no gene match. Germline V lookup: CDR1 WNHNN, CDR2 SYGVQD (reference sequence). The CDR3 length is 16 residues. The CDR3 coding sequence is TGCGCCAGCAGTGAGGGCACCGGGACAGCCAACACTGAAGCTTTCTTT. Residues: CASSEGTGTANTEAFF.

On this clone itself: The junction and the germline gene differ at one end; a read error may be behind it. This chain links TRBV5-4 with TRBJ2-3; D ambiguous. The CDR3 has 17 residues. Per the germline V gene, CDR1 is SGHNT and CDR2 is YYREEE (reference sequence). Here the CDR3 reads CASSLDLVGRSTDTQYF. The CDR3 DNA is TGTGCCAGCAGCTTGGATCTCGTAGGCAGGAGCACAGATACGCAATATTTT.

This sequence joins TRBV6-5 and TRBJ1-4; weak D call: TRBD1 (6 bases). The V end was cut by 6 bases, the J end by 3 bases, with 14 bases between. This CDR3 region has 15 residues. The germline gives CDR1 MNHEY, CDR2 SVGAGI. The CDR3 loop is CASRSGGPANEKLFF. The CDR3, as DNA: TGTGCCAGCAGATCGGGGGGGCCGGCTAATGAAAAACTGTTTTTT.

A word on this clone: The junction and the germline gene differ at one end; a read error may be behind it. The V gene is TRBV7-2, the J gene TRBJ1-2; tentatively, D is TRBD1 (5 bases). The CDR3 is 16 amino acids. Germline CDR1 SGHTA, CDR2 FQGNSA. CDR3 sequence reads: CASSLVLQGPIYGYIF. The CDR3 DNA reads TGTGCCAGCAGCTTAGTTCTCCAGGGCCCTATCTATGGCTACATCTTT.

The V call is TRBV1, the J call TRBJ2-6. TRBV1 represents a pseudogene. This CDR3 is built from 18 residues. CDR3 in amino acids: CTSRRTCLCTSRANVLTF. The CDR3 DNA is TGCACCAGCAGGCGAACGTGTTTGTGCACAAGTCGGGCCAACGTCCTGACTTTC.

The chain recombines TRBV6-4 with TRBJ1-1; D unresolved. The length of the CDR3 is 13 residues. Between the trimmed V and J ends, which lost 6 bases and 1 base, there was a span of 9 bases. Germline-derived CDR1 and CDR2 are MRHNA and SNTAGT. This CDR3 reads CASSQSTNTEAFF. CDR3 nucleotides: TGTGCCAGCAGCCAGTCGACGAACACTGAAGCTTTCTTT.